This section outlines one TCR beta chain sequence together with its context. What it recognizes is unknown. This record comes from a study of cytomegalovirus exposure and HLA in healthy donors. Germline V gene sequence: CDR1 MGHDK, CDR2 SYGVNS. V was trimmed by 5 bases and J by 0 bases, leaving 11 bases between them. This CDR3 has 14 residues. Study results and limitations: In a later analysis, first-cohort TCR clusters were found to tend to co-occur in the roughly 120 validation repertoires. The authors enumerated 150 to 200 TCR beta chains as linked to cytomegalovirus.

This table comes from immunoSEQ multiplex PCR, and its TCRdb copy is limited to in-frame clones, with some not included. The table includes some 310,000 clones, approximately 86% detected once. The V call is TRBV25-1, the J call TRBJ2-7; weak D call: TRBD1 (6 bases). The sequence was collected from a man between 25 and 39 years old in good health and CMV-seronegative. Sequencing was performed on PBMCs. The CDR3 sequence: CASSRDTSSYEQYF. CDR3 coding DNA: TGTGCCAGCAGTCGGGACACCAGCTCCTACGAGCAGTACTTC.